A selection of T cell receptor beta chains follows, all from one sample in a study of blood T cell repertoires in COVID-19. TCRdb keeps only in-frame clones here, not all; method: immunoSEQ multiplex PCR. Found here are fewer than 80,000 clones, 85% to 90% of them singletons; the top ten hold 1%. Sequencing input: peripheral blood. The source is a man between 65 and 85 years old with acute or convalescent COVID-19. The CDR3 runs from the conserved cysteine through the conserved F or W. D genes are given only for firm matches. Where a row states a size, it is once, few, many or the class of an expanded clone; other rows omit it.

V gene,D gene,J gene,clone size,CDR3 protein,CDR3 DNA
TRBV11-2,.,TRBJ2-1,.,CASSLEGASGNEQFF,TGTGCCAGCAGCTTAGAGGGGGCTTCGGGCAATGAGCAGTTCTTC
TRBV5-1,TRBD2,TRBJ2-3,.,CASSLTGRASTDTQYF,TGCGCCAGCAGCTTGACGGGGAGGGCAAGCACAGATACGCAGTATTTT
TRBV15,.,TRBJ2-1,.,CATRTGSYNEQFF,TGTGCCACCAGAACGGGATCCTACAATGAGCAGTTCTTC
TRBV2,TRBD1,TRBJ1-5,.,CASSGGQGPQPQHF,TGTGCCAGCAGTGGGGGACAGGGTCCTCAGCCCCAGCATTTT
TRBV18,TRBD2,TRBJ2-1,.,CASSPIGQGGDRQFF,TGTGCCAGCTCACCAATCGGGCAGGGAGGGGATCGGCAGTTCTTC
TRBV19,TRBD1,TRBJ1-1,.,CASPGQGNTEAFF,TGTGCCAGTCCGGGACAGGGGAACACTGAAGCTTTCTTT
TRBV9,TRBD2,TRBJ2-7,.,CASSATSSYEQYF,TGTGCCAGCAGCGCGACTAGCAGCTACGAGCAGTACTTC
TRBV7-6,.,TRBJ2-6,.,CASSLVFSGAGANVLTF,TGTGCCAGCAGCTTGGTTTTCTCAGGGGCTGGGGCCAACGTCCTGACTTTC
TRBV15,.,TRBJ1-2,.,CATSRDPRSLNDYGYTF,TGTGCCACCAGCAGAGATCCCCGGAGCCTCAACGACTATGGCTACACCTTC
TRBV7-2,.,TRBJ1-6,.,CASSLEYSHNSPLHF,TGTGCCAGCAGCTTAGAATACTCCCATAATTCACCCCTCCACTTT
TRBV12-3/TRBV12-4,.,TRBJ1-4,.,CASKNRGGEKLFF,TGTGCCAGCAAGAACCGCGGCGGGGAAAAACTGTTTTTT
TRBV7-2,.,TRBJ2-3,.,CASSFHPGVTDTQYF,TGTGCCAGCAGCTTTCACCCGGGGGTCACAGATACGCAGTATTTT
TRBV14,.,TRBJ2-7,.,CASSQDYGYEQYF,TGTGCCAGCAGCCAAGATTACGGTTACGAGCAGTACTTC
TRBV19,.,TRBJ2-2,.,CASEGLGVGELFF,TGTGCCAGTGAGGGTCTCGGGGTCGGGGAGCTGTTTTTT
TRBV15,.,TRBJ1-1,few,CATSRGGPAGMNTEAFF,TGTGCCACCAGCAGAGGGGGTCCGGCAGGGATGAACACTGAAGCTTTCTTT
TRBV11-2,TRBD2,TRBJ2-5,.,CASSRDLGWAGVETQYF,TGTGCCAGCAGCCGGGATCTCGGTTGGGCGGGAGTAGAGACCCAGTACTTC
TRBV19,.,TRBJ1-2,once,CASSIDDRRPSSNYGYTF,TGTGCCAGTAGTATAGACGACAGGAGGCCCTCGTCTAACTATGGCTACACCTTC
TRBV6-5,.,TRBJ1-6,.,CASSGGVPNSPLHF,TGTGCCAGTTCCGGGGGGGTCCCCAATTCACCCCTCCACTTT
TRBV4-2,TRBD2,TRBJ2-4,once,CASSQGLADHIQYF,TGTGCCAGCAGCCAAGGACTAGCGGATCACATTCAGTACTTC
TRBV5-6,TRBD1,TRBJ1-2,.,CASSSRDSPYGYTF,TGTGCCAGCAGCTCCCGGGACAGCCCCTATGGCTACACCTTC
TRBV4-2,.,TRBJ1-3,.,CASSQDSSSGNTIYF,TGTGCCAGCAGCCAAGACTCGAGCTCTGGAAACACCATATATTTT
TRBV13,.,TRBJ1-1,.,CASSFTRSTEAFF,TGTGCCAGCAGCTTTACCCGGAGCACTGAAGCTTTCTTT
TRBV6-5,.,TRBJ2-7,few,CASSPRDTPEEYF,TGTGCCAGCAGTCCACGGGACACTCCAGAGGAGTACTTC
TRBV11-2,TRBD1,TRBJ1-6,.,CASSLGQDNSPLHF,TGTGCCAGCAGCCTCGGACAGGATAATTCACCCCTCCACTTT
TRBV27,.,TRBJ1-1,.,CASSLSSTGMNTEAFF,TGTGCCAGCAGTTTATCGTCAACAGGGATGAACACTGAAGCTTTCTTT
TRBV6-5,.,TRBJ1-1,.,CASSTDEMNTEAFF,TGTGCCAGCAGCACAGACGAGATGAACACTGAAGCTTTCTTT
TRBV11-2,TRBD1,TRBJ2-7,.,CASSFRTGPSYEQYF,TGTGCCAGCAGCTTTAGGACAGGTCCGTCCTACGAGCAGTACTTC
TRBV30,.,TRBJ1-1,.,CAWSGKVGGEAFF,TGTGCCTGGAGTGGGAAGGTAGGGGGTGAAGCTTTCTTT
TRBV11-2,TRBD2,TRBJ2-2,.,CASSLDSEAGGTNTGELFF,TGTGCCAGCAGCTTAGATTCGGAAGCGGGAGGGACGAACACCGGGGAGCTGTTTTTT
TRBV18,.,TRBJ2-3,.,CASSPGGDTQYF,TGTGCCAGCTCACCGGGGGGAGATACGCAGTATTTT
TRBV15,TRBD1,TRBJ2-3,.,CATGQGRSTDTQYF,TGTGCCACCGGACAGGGGCGAAGCACAGATACGCAGTATTTT
TRBV24-1,.,TRBJ2-2,.,CATSVTPGELFF,TGTGCCACCAGTGTAACACCCGGGGAGCTGTTTTTT
TRBV9,TRBD1,TRBJ1-2,.,CASSLSGGTDYGYTF,TGTGCCAGCAGCCTATCAGGGGGGACAGACTATGGCTACACCTTC
TRBV7-9,TRBD1,TRBJ1-6,.,CASSSGGESYNSPLHF,TGTGCCAGCAGCTCAGGGGGCGAGTCCTATAATTCACCCCTCCACTTT
TRBV5-1,TRBD1,TRBJ2-1,.,CASSLGGQGVYNEQFF,TGCGCCAGCAGCCTGGGGGGACAGGGGGTTTACAATGAGCAGTTCTTC
TRBV9,.,TRBJ2-5,.,CASSVGQGTSETQYF,TGTGCCAGCAGCGTAGGGCAGGGGACCTCAGAGACCCAGTACTTC
TRBV12-3/TRBV12-4,.,TRBJ1-4,.,CASNDLSDEKLFF,TGTGCCAGCAACGACTTATCGGATGAAAAACTGTTTTTT
TRBV5-1,.,TRBJ1-4,.,CASSSTGTQSTNEKLFF,TGCGCCAGCAGCTCCACCGGGACTCAGTCAACTAATGAAAAACTGTTTTTT
TRBV3-1/TRBV3-2,TRBD2,TRBJ2-5,once,CASSQEGEGRWETQYF,TGTGCCAGCAGCCAAGAGGGGGAGGGGCGTTGGGAGACCCAGTACTTC
TRBV28,.,TRBJ2-7,.,CASSLGWFRGGKTYEQYF,TGTGCCAGCAGTTTAGGTTGGTTCCGAGGAGGGAAAACCTACGAGCAGTACTTC
TRBV10-3,.,TRBJ2-3,once,CAISESKGGNTDTQYF,TGTGCCATCAGTGAGTCGAAAGGGGGAAACACAGATACGCAGTATTTT
TRBV2,TRBD1,TRBJ1-1,.,CASSPDRGANTEAFF,TGTGCCAGCAGCCCAGACAGGGGCGCCAACACTGAAGCTTTCTTT
TRBV10-3,TRBD2,TRBJ2-2,.,CATGAGGLANTGELFF,TGTGCCACCGGTGCGGGGGGGCTCGCGAACACCGGGGAGCTGTTTTTT
TRBV13,TRBD2,TRBJ2-5,.,CASSLGTSGGIIGTQYF,TGTGCCAGCAGCTTAGGGACTAGCGGGGGAATTATCGGGACCCAGTACTTC
TRBV27,.,TRBJ1-2,.,CASRDITVNYGYTF,TGTGCCAGCAGGGACATAACTGTTAACTATGGCTACACCTTC